The sample holds many counts of the clone carrying this TCR beta chain. The target antigen is unknown. Each TCR transcript was tagged with a 10-nucleotide random UMI during 5'RACE. Using its own MiXCR run on the 5' RACE reads, TCRdb lists one record per CDR3 protein. The table shows roughly 36,000 distinct CDR3 sequences, with 6.5% to 7.5% occurring only once. This sample is part of a study of neurological immune-mediated disorders. This CDR3 spans 14 amino acids. With 0 bases removed from V and 0 bases from J, the gap between germline ends came to 6 bases. The germline CDR1 and CDR2 sequences are SGHRS and YFSETQ. CD4+ or CD8+ T cells at a count of more than 850,000 served as input for the sorted libraries. Study-wide results and caveats: The expanded clones of different subjects shared no CDR3 amino acid sequences (suggesting private repertoires in all groups).

This TCR came from a man in his fifties or sixties in good health. This chain joins TRBV5-1 and TRBJ1-1, with a possible D match to TRBD1 (5 bases). Sample: CD4+ T cells from blood. The chain's CDR3 is CASSLAGMNTEAFF. CDR3 coding DNA: TGCGCCAGCAGCTTGGCAGGGATGAACACTGAAGCTTTCTTT.